These 7 T cell receptor beta chains were all obtained from the same sample, sequenced in a study of vaccination and CD4 T cells after COVID-19. Their target antigens are unknown. Documented treatment: roughly 10-day PBMC culture with coronavirus spike peptide pools or control peptides (ViraFEST assay). Cultured CD4+ T cells had their DNA profiled by the Oncomine TCR Beta short-read assay. In TCRdb, the PCR reads were re-called with MiXCR into one record per CDR3 protein. The table includes just over 20,000 distinct CDR3 sequences, 70% detected once. The sample taken for sequencing was CD4+ T cells from blood, cultured in vitro. These receptor sequences come from a human donor who had recovered from COVID-19.

This chain connects TRBV6-5 to TRBJ1-1; TRBD1 agrees at 8 bases. This CDR3 is 14 amino acids long. Germline lookup yields CDR1 MNHEY and CDR2 SVGAGI. After removal of 4 bases from V and 5 bases from J, the junction contained 6 bases not matched to a gene. The CDR3, as DNA: TGTGCCAGCAGTTCCGGGACAGGAGGGACTGAAGCTTTCTTT. Encoded protein: CASSSGTGGTEAFF.

This chain uses TRBV5-6 with TRBJ1-6, with 12 nucleotides matching TRBD1. CDR1 is SGHDT and CDR2 is YYEEEE in the germline V gene. This CDR3 has 16 residues. The V gene end was trimmed by 4 bases and the J gene end by 4 bases; junction bases not matched to a gene: 3. This chain's CDR3 is CASSGTGGLYNSPLHF. The CDR3 DNA reads TGTGCCAGCAGCGGGACAGGGGGCTTGTATAATTCACCCCTCCACTTT.

The J gene is TRBJ2-7, the V gene TRBV2; TRBD1 might be the D (5 bases). Germline CDR1 is SNHLY and CDR2 is FYNNEI. The CDR3 is 11 residues long. The V gene lost 4 bases and the J gene lost 9 bases, with 10 bases spanning the gap. The CDR3 DNA is TGTGCCAGCAGTGGAGCAAGGGGGCAGTACTTC. This gives the protein CASSGARGQYF. Supplemented by reference TRBV2 and TRBJ2-7, the full variable domain reads EPEVTQTPSHQVTQMGQEVILRCVPISNHLYFYWYRQILGQKVEFLVSFYNNEISEKSEIFDDQFSVERPDGSNFTLKIRSTKLEDSAMYFCASSGARGQYFGPGTRLTVT.

This clonotype was seen only a few times. The chain carries TRBV27 and TRBJ1-5, with D possibly being TRBD1 (6 bases). The CDR3 runs to 17 residues. Germline-derived CDR1 and CDR2 are MNHEY and SMNVEV (reference sequence). V gave up 4 bases and J gave up 2 bases, with 18 bases separating them. The CDR3: CASSSLDGQTGNQPQHF. DNA for the CDR3: TGTGCCAGCAGTTCGTTAGACGGACAGACAGGCAATCAGCCCCAGCATTTT.

The chain has TRBV6-2 or TRBV6-3 and TRBJ2-1; D gene uncertain. CDR1 and CDR2 (germline): MNHEY, SVGEGT. Trimming took 0 bases from V and 10 from J, leaving 16 bases between them. The CDR3 has 15 residues. The CDR3 sequence is CASSYSLSSTQEQFF. In DNA form, the CDR3 reads TGTGCCAGCAGTTACTCTCTGTCCTCAACCCAGGAGCAGTTCTTC.

The chain recombines TRBV7-8 with TRBJ1-6; D gene uncertain. Germline V gene lookup returns CDR1 SGHVS and CDR2 FQNEAQ. This CDR3 has 12 residues. V gave up 2 bases and J gave up 9 bases, with 5 bases separating them. CDR3 region: CASSLYPSPLHF. The CDR3 DNA is TGTGCCAGCAGCTTATACCCTTCACCCCTCCACTTT.

J is TRBJ1-1 and V is TRBV25-1; a possible D gene is TRBD1 (5 bases). Between the trimmed V and J ends, which lost 4 bases and 6 bases, there was a span of 12 bases. The CDR3 covers 13 residues. CDR1 is MGHDK, CDR2 SYGVNS, per germline. Written as DNA, the CDR3 is TGTGCCAGCAGTGTTACAGGTTACTCTGAAGCTTTCTTT. This translates into CASSVTGYSEAFF.